Here is one TCR beta chain with its context. Trimming pared 6 bases from V and 1 base from J, leaving 9 bases between. The CDR3 consists of 12 residues. CDR1 SQVTM and CDR2 ANQGSEA come from the germline V gene. This record belongs to a study of CD8+ T cells in alopecia areata. Across the whole study: People stayed on tofacitinib for 6 to 18 months, then stopped the drug for 6 months.

Investigators isolated RNA and reverse transcribed it into cDNA to act as the sequencing template. Sequencing was performed with immunoSEQ multiplex PCR; in TCRdb, only in-frame clones are kept and a portion is missing. The table shows 160,000 or so clones, with 40% to 65% occurring only once. The rearrangement uses TRBV29-1 and TRBJ1-1; no clear D gene. The TCR sequence derives from a human donor with alopecia areata. Sequenced here: CD8+ T cells sorted from blood, sampled at week 0. CDR3 in amino acids: CSVPTTNTEAFF. CDR3 in DNA: TGCAGCGTCCCCACAACGAACACTGAAGCTTTCTTT.